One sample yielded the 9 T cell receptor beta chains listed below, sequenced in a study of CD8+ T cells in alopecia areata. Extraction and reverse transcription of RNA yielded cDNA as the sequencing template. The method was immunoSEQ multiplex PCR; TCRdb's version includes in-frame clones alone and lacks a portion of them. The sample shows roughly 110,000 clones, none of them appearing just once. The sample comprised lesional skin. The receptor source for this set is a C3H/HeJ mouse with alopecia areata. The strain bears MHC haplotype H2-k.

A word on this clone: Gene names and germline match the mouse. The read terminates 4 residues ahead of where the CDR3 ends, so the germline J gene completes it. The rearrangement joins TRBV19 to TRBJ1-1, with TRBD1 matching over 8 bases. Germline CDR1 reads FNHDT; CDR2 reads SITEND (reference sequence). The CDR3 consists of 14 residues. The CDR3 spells CASSIRTGRTEVFF. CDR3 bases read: TGTGCCAGCAGTATACGGACAGGGAGGACA.

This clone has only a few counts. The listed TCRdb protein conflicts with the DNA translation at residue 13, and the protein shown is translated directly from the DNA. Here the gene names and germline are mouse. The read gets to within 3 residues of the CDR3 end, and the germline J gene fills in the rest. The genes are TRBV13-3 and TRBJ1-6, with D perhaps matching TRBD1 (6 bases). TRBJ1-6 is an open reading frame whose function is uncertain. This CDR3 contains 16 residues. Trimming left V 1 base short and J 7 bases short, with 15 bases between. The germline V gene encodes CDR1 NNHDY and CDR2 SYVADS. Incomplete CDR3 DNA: TGTGCCAGCAGTGATCAGGGGCGGTGGGGAAATTCGCCC. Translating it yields CASSDQGRWGNSP. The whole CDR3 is CASSDQGRWGNSPLYF.

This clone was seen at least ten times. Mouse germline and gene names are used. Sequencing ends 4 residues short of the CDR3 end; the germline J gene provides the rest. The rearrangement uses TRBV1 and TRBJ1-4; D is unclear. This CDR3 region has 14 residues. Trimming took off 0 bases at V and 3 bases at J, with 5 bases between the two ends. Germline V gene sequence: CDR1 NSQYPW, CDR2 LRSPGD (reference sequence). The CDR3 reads CTCSADNTNERLFF. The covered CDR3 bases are TGCACCTGCAGTGCAGATAACACCAACGAA.

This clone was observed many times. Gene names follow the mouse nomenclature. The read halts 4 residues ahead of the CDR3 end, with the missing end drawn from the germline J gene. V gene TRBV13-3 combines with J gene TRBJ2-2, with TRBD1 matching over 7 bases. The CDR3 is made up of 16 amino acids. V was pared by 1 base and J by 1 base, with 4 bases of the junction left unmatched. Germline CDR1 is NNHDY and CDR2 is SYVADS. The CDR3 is CASSDPGQKNTGQLYF. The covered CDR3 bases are TGTGCCAGCAGTGATCCGGGACAGAAAAACACCGGG.

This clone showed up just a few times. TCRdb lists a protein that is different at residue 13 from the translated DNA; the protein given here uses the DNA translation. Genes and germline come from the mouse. Partial CDR3 DNA: TGTGCCAGCAGTATAGGGACAGATCCTTCTGGAAATACG. Amino acids: CASSIGTDPSGNT. The full CDR3 reads CASSIGTDPSGNTLYF. The J gene is TRBJ1-3, the V gene TRBV19; tentative D call: TRBD1 (6 bases). The read gets to within 3 residues of the CDR3 end, and the germline J gene fills in the rest. The CDR3 sequence is 16 residues long. Trimming stripped 0 bases from V and 0 bases from J, with 10 bases between. Germline values: CDR1 FNHDT, CDR2 SITEND (reference sequence).

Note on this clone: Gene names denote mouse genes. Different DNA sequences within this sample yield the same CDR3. The CDR3 DNA, read in part, is TGTGCCAGCAGTGACCCGGGACAGGCAAACACA. Amino acid sequence: CASSDPGQANT. The complete CDR3 protein is CASSDPGQANTEVFF. J is TRBJ1-1 and V is TRBV13-1, with 8 bases lining up with TRBD1. The sequenced fragment ends 4 residues before the CDR3 boundary, so the rest is inferred from the germline J gene. V shed 2 bases, J shed 0 bases, and the junction held 3 bases outside the gene matches. This CDR3 has 15 amino acids. Germline V gene lookup returns CDR1 NSHNY and CDR2 SYGAGN.

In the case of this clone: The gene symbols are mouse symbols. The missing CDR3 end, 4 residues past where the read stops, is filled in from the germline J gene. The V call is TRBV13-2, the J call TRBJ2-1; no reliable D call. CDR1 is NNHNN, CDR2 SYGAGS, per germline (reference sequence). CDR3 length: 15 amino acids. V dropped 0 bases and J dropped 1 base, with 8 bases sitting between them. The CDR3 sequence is CASGDANKNYAEQFF. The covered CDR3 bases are TGTGCCAGCGGTGATGCCAACAAAAACTATGCT.

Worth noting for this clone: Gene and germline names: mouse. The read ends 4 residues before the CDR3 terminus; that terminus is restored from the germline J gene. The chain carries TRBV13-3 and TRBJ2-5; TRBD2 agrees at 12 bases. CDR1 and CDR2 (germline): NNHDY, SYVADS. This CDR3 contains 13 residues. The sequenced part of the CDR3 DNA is TGTGCCAGCGGGGGACTGGGGGGCGAC. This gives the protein CASGGLGGD. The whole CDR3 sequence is CASGGLGGDTQYF.

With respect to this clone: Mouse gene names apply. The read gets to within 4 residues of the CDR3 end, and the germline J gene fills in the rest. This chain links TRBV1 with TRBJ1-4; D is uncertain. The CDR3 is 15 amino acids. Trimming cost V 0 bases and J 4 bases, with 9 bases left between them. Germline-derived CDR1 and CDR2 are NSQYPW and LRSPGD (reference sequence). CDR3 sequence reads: CTCSADRTLNERLFF. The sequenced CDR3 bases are TGCACCTGCAGTGCAGATCGGACTCTCAACGAA.